This T cell receptor (beta chain) was sequenced in a study of cytomegalovirus exposure and HLA in healthy donors. The germline V gene encodes CDR1 WSHSY and CDR2 SAAADI. V dropped 5 bases and J dropped 3; count of bases not matched to a gene: 1. This CDR3 has 13 residues. The study ran its PCR with 60 Vbeta and 13 Jbeta primers. Clones were sequenced by immunoSEQ multiplex PCR, and TCRdb holds only the in-frame ones, with some missing. The sample holds roughly 120,000 clones, 60% to 85% seen once. Sequencing was performed on PBMCs. This receptor was obtained from a human donor in good health. The genes are TRBV10-2 and TRBJ2-7; 10 bases match TRBD1. The CDR3 is CASSRDRGYEQYF. As DNA, the CDR3 is TGCGCCAGCAGTCGGGACAGGGGCTACGAGCAGTACTTC.